This paragraph reports one T cell receptor beta chain. The antigen this receptor binds is unknown. No base-level quality is on record; no much larger clone is a single base apart. The sample's time point label, decoded: about 28 days (+/-7) after the second vaccine dose. AZD1222 recipients with second doses at about 4 weeks or about 12 weeks were pooled, because spike-specific TCR depth and breadth did not differ between schedules. Vaccinee samples were obtained from the UK trials COV001 and COV002, which included a single-blind randomized controlled phase 2/3 trial of AZD1222 (ChAdOx1 nCoV-19) in healthy adults. For TCRbeta chain sequencing, PBMC samples from trial participants were taken at day 0 and at day 28 after the second dose. The CDR3 sequence holds 15 residues, the cysteine and phenylalanine included. Left in the record is the CDR3 DNA by itself, 45 bases read in frame from the first base. CDR1 and CDR2 are read off the germline V gene as SNHLY and FYNNEI. V is cut by 1 base and J by 0 bases, and the space between the germline ends is 9 bases.

The CDR3 regions of human TCRbeta chains were analyzed by immunosequencing. The study's processing was this. TCRs in the repertoires were matched against a reference library of SARS-CoV-2-specific TCRs that had been generated with the MIRA antigen-specificity platform. Breadth was defined as the fraction of unique TCRs that were SARS-CoV-2-associated. Depth was defined as the fraction of total T cells that were SARS-CoV-2-associated. Using the MIRA data, every spike-specific TCR was mapped to the spike region that the TCR reacted to and assigned to either a CD4 or a CD8 class. Log10-transformed breadth and depth values were compared by one-way ANOVA with Sidak's multiple comparisons tests. As stored in TCRdb, this immuneACCESS dataset retains in-frame rearrangements with V and J assigned. A fraction of the clones does not appear; measured against another copy, unresolved V genes explain less than half of the discrepancy, and the remainder lacks a known reason. That table furnishes V, J and clone size, whereas the DNA furnished D and trimming. Within this sample are more than 40,000 clones, with about 92% of them counted one time only. The leading ten clones occupy about two fifths of the sample.

The data were obtained in a study of T cell responses to AZD1222 COVID-19 vaccine (dated by TCRdb to the early 2020s). Broadly, across the study: TCR sequencing was performed for approximately 240 trial participants, of whom 200 to 210 were given two doses of AZD1222 and 26 were given two doses of MenACWY control vaccine. Trial participants were enrolled by age into 18-55, 56-69 and 70-plus year subgroups, with around 140, 26 and 57 TCR-sequenced participants respectively.

General conclusions and limits of the study: Because no samples from the day 14 peak response were available, repertoires could be characterized only after the peak T cell response. The whole spike protein was spanned by vaccine-associated CD4 TCRs, and dominant responses were seen in regions 160-218 and 743-854. Conclusions about previously exposed vaccinees are limited, since just 5 to 7 AZD1222 recipients were seropositive for SARS-CoV-2 at baseline. The 56-69-year group was small, and its depth increase did not reach significance, likely because of low power. Most participants were white British and females outnumbered males, and the authors suggested that clonal diversity may have been underestimated. Spike-specific TCR breadth and depth rose significantly after two AZD1222 doses compared with day 0 and with MenACWY recipients. Reportedly, almost half of the unique spike-specific TCRs recognized epitopes lying outside the regions that are mutated in the B.1.351 and B.1.1.7 variants.

Recombination linked TRBV2 to TRBJ1-2; TRBD1 could be the D gene, as 6 bases match. Sequencing was performed on peripheral blood, taken 28 days after the second AZD1222 dose. This clonotype was obtained from an adult who received the AZD1222 COVID-19 vaccine. The CDR3 loop reads CASSEVSGANYGYTF. The DNA sequence is TGTGCCAGCAGTGAAGTGTCAGGGGCTAACTATGGCTACACCTTC. Full variable domain (CDR3 extended with the reference TRBV2 and TRBJ1-2 proteins): EPEVTQTPSHQVTQMGQEVILRCVPISNHLYFYWYRQILGQKVEFLVSFYNNEISEKSEIFDDQFSVERPDGSNFTLKIRSTKLEDSAMYFCASSEVSGANYGYTFGSGTRLTVV.